This passage covers 25 T cell receptor beta chains from one sample sequenced in a study of T-cell memory formation after mild COVID-19. TCRdb passed the 5' RACE reads through MiXCR, listing each CDR3 protein once. The table records a few hundred thousand distinct CDR3 sequences, approximately 15% of them present only once. Specimen: PBMCs or a T cell subset sorted from them (not recorded which). The receptors were gathered from a man aged 18 to 30 who had mild COVID-19 (a few samples of this study predate the infection). Cell type and time point are not known.

In this sample, this clonotype turned up many times. This sequence joins TRBV5-1 and TRBJ2-3, with D tentatively TRBD1 (5 bases). Germline V lookup: CDR1 SGHRS, CDR2 YFSETQ. CDR3 length equals 14 residues. V was cut by 2 bases and J by 4 bases, with 11 bases left in between. As DNA, the CDR3 is TGCGCCAGCAGCTTAGGGGCACCCCCAGATACGCAGTATTTT. Encoded protein: CASSLGAPPDTQYF.

This clonotype has at least ten counts. The V call is TRBV11-2, the J call TRBJ2-5; D call uncertain. Germline V CDR1 and CDR2: SGHAT, FQNNGV. Trimming stripped 2 bases from V and 2 bases from J, with 6 bases between. The CDR3 is 13 residues long. CDR3 bases: TGTGCCAGCAGCTTACAGGTGCAAGAGACCCAGTACTTC. Translated: CASSLQVQETQYF.

This rearrangement joins TRBV9 to TRBJ2-1; TRBD1 aligns across 7 bases. Germline V gives CDR1 SGDLS, CDR2 YYNGEE. V shed 3 bases, J shed 3 bases, and the junction held 3 bases outside the gene matches. This CDR3 spans 14 amino acids. CDR3 DNA: TGTGCCAGCAGCGGCGACAGGGTCTACAATGAGCAGTTCTTC. It yields the protein CASSGDRVYNEQFF.

This clonotype was observed many times. The CDR3, as DNA: TGTGCCAGCAGTGACACTAGCGGGGGGGCCAATGAGCAGTTCTTC. This codes for CASSDTSGGANEQFF. The chain recombines TRBV6-4 with TRBJ2-1, with 13 bases fitting TRBD2. The junction had 1 base not matched to a gene; V was cut back by 2 bases and J by 6 bases. This CDR3 has 15 amino acids. CDR1 and CDR2 from the germline V gene are MRHNA and SNTAGT.

The V gene is TRBV20-1, the J gene TRBJ1-5, with D hard to call. V lost 6 bases and J lost 2, with 14 bases in between. Germline CDR1 DFQATT, CDR2 SNEGSKA (reference sequence). This CDR3 is built from 14 residues. For the CDR3, the DNA is TGCAGTGCCAGGTCAGTGGTGGGCAATCAGCCCCAGCATTTT. It translates to CSARSVVGNQPQHF.

Concerning this clonotype: One junction end disagrees with the germline gene, perhaps due to a read error. This chain joins TRBV7-9 and TRBJ2-7, with D maybe TRBD2 (5 bases). The CDR3 extends over 15 amino acids. Germline-derived CDR1 and CDR2 are SEHNR and FQNEAQ (reference sequence). The CDR3 region has the DNA TGTGCCACCAGCATGTTGGAGGTGGTCCGGTACGAGCAGTACTTC. This encodes CATSMLEVVRYEQYF.

There are many counts of this clonotype. This chain links TRBV6-1 with TRBJ2-2; D gene ambiguous. Per germline, CDR1 MNHNS and CDR2 SASEGT. Trimming took off 1 base at V and 5 bases at J, with 11 bases between the two ends. The CDR3 contains 15 residues. CDR3 amino acids: CASSEVLAETGELFF. The CDR3 DNA reads as TGTGCCAGCAGTGAAGTCTTGGCGGAGACCGGGGAGCTGTTTTTT.

This clonotype was observed a handful of times. This sequence joins TRBV23-1 and TRBJ2-7, with D unresolved. TRBV23-1 is labeled an ORF, and its function is uncertain. The CDR3 loop spans 17 amino acids. With 0 bases removed from V and 3 bases from J, the gap between germline ends came to 18 bases. CDR3 in amino acids: CASSQSYQAGHLYEQYF. The CDR3 region has the DNA TGCGCCAGCAGTCAATCGTATCAGGCAGGTCACCTCTACGAGCAGTACTTC.

The sample holds a few counts of this clonotype. The rearrangement uses TRBV27 and TRBJ2-3, with a tentative D call TRBD1 (5 bases). Germline lookup yields CDR1 MNHEY and CDR2 SMNVEV (reference sequence). Trimming took 5 bases from V and 4 from J, leaving 16 bases between them. CDR3 length: 15 amino acids. The CDR3 loop reads CASSPRGDSADTQYF. The CDR3 region has the DNA TGTGCCAGCAGTCCCCGAGGCGACAGCGCAGATACGCAGTATTTT.

This clonotype has just a few counts. The chain carries TRBV5-1 and TRBJ1-2; 10 positions match TRBD1. Germline CDR1 SGHRS, CDR2 YFSETQ. With V trimmed by 0 bases and J by 5 bases, 4 bases remained unmatched. The CDR3 consists of 15 residues. As DNA, the CDR3 is TGCGCCAGCAGCTTGGCGGACAGGGGGAAATATGGCTACACCTTC. Protein sequence: CASSLADRGKYGYTF.

This clonotype has more than one count but fewer than ten. The chain carries TRBV28 and TRBJ2-3; possible D gene TRBD2, 6 bases. This CDR3 is 17 amino acids long. Germline V gene sequence: CDR1 MDHEN, CDR2 SYDVKM. V was trimmed by 8 bases and J by 4 bases, leaving 25 bases between them. As DNA, the CDR3 is TGTGCCAGCGGACGGCCGGGACTCGACGTTAGCGCAGATACGCAGTATTTT. Encoded protein: CASGRPGLDVSADTQYF. The full variable domain, its missing parts supplied by reference TRBV28 and TRBJ2-3, is DVKVTQSSRYLVKRTGEKVFLECVQDMDHENMFWYRQDPGLGLRLIYFSYDVKMKEKGDIPEGYSVSREKKERFSLILESASTNQTSMYLCASGRPGLDVSADTQYFGPGTRLTVL.

This clonotype was detected many times. The gene calls are TRBV5-6 and TRBJ2-3; unclear D gene. V was cut by 2 bases and J by 1 base, with 11 bases left in between. This CDR3 has 15 amino acids. Germline V gives CDR1 SGHDT, CDR2 YYEEEE. CDR3 sequence reads: CASSFNPDGTDTQYF. The CDR3 nucleotides read TGTGCCAGCAGCTTTAATCCCGACGGCACAGATACGCAGTATTTT.

This clonotype was recorded a few times. This chain joins TRBV2 and TRBJ2-1; 8 bases agree with TRBD1. Germline lookup yields CDR1 SNHLY and CDR2 FYNNEI. V trimming: 11 bases; J trimming: 3 bases; junction bases outside the gene matches: 9. CDR3 size: 14 residues. CDR3 coding DNA: TGTGCCTCCCGCGGGACAGGTCACTACAATGAGCAGTTCTTC. Protein product: CASRGTGHYNEQFF.

In its sample, this clonotype was seen a few times. V usage is TRBV11-1 and J usage is TRBJ2-5, with 13 positions matching TRBD2. CDR1 is SGHAT, CDR2 FQDESV, per germline (reference sequence). Losses at the gene ends were 3 bases for V and 2 bases for J; bases not matched to a gene: 6. The length of the CDR3 is 17 residues. The CDR3 region has the DNA TGTGCCAGCAGCTTGATGACTAGCGGGGGGCGACAAGAGACCCAGTACTTC. Translated: CASSLMTSGGRQETQYF. Variable domain in full (rest from reference TRBV11-1 and TRBJ2-5): EAEVAQSPRYKITEKSQAVAFWCDPISGHATLYWYRQILGQGPELLVQFQDESVVDDSQLPKDRFSAERLKGVDSTLKIQPAELGDSAMYLCASSLMTSGGRQETQYFGPGTRLLVL.

This chain uses TRBV3-1 with TRBJ1-2, with D possibly matching TRBD1 (5 bases). V dropped 1 base and J dropped 4 bases, with 7 bases sitting between them. Germline values: CDR1 LGHDT, CDR2 YNNKEL (reference sequence). The CDR3 spans 13 residues. The CDR3 DNA is TGTGCCAGCAGCCAAGGAGGGGCCTATGGCTACACCTTC. Amino acid sequence: CASSQGGAYGYTF.

The sample holds a few counts of this clonotype. The V call is TRBV5-5, the J call TRBJ2-2, with D perhaps matching TRBD1 (5 bases). The CDR3 length is 14 residues. CDR1 and CDR2 from the germline V gene are SGHKS and YYEKEE (reference sequence). V shed 1 base and J shed 6 bases, with 10 bases lying between them. Here the CDR3 DNA reads TGTGCCAGCAGCTTGTTAGGGGATGCCGGGGAGCTGTTTTTT. The encoded protein is CASSLLGDAGELFF.

This chain joins TRBV5-1 and TRBJ1-3, with D possibly TRBD1 on 6 matching bases. Germline assignment: CDR1 SGHRS and CDR2 YFSETQ. CDR3 length: 16 amino acids. V was clipped by 0 bases and J by 4 bases, with 14 bases between them. CDR3 nucleotide sequence: TGCGCCAGCAGCTTGGCAGGACAGCGGTTGGGAAACACCATATATTTT. Its protein product is CASSLAGQRLGNTIYF. The full variable domain, its missing parts supplied by reference TRBV5-1 and TRBJ1-3, is KAGVTQTPRYLIKTRGQQVTLSCSPISGHRSVSWYQQTPGQGLQFLFEYFSETQRNKGNFPGRFSGRQFSNSRSEMNVSTLELGDSALYLCASSLAGQRLGNTIYFGEGSWLTVV.

This clonotype was counted only a few times. The chain uses TRBV12-3 or TRBV12-4 and TRBJ2-1; either TRBD1 or TRBD2 may supply D (6 bases each). The V end lost 3 bases, the J end lost 4 bases, and 10 bases lay between the germline ends. There are 14 residues in the CDR3. The DNA of the CDR3 is TGTGCCAGCAGTTTTGTAGGGGGGTACAATGAGCAGTTCTTC. Protein: CASSFVGGYNEQFF.

The chain joins TRBV24-1 to TRBJ2-3; no clear D gene. Trimming left V 6 bases short and J 3 bases short, with 6 bases between. The CDR3 sequence is 12 residues long. Germline CDR1 reads KGHDR; CDR2 reads SFDVKD. The CDR3 sequence is CATSPGTDTQYF. The DNA for the CDR3 is TGTGCCACCAGTCCTGGGACAGATACGCAGTATTTT.

This clonotype was seen more than once but under ten times. The chain carries TRBV20-1 and TRBJ1-3; D is ambiguous. This CDR3 has 13 amino acids. V was clipped by 2 bases and J by 6 bases, with 11 bases between them. Germline CDR1 DFQATT, CDR2 SNEGSKA (reference sequence). In DNA, the CDR3 is TGCAGTGCTAGACATTCAACCTTAAACACCATATATTTT. Translating it yields CSARHSTLNTIYF.

This clonotype came up a few times. The V call is TRBV7-9, the J call TRBJ2-1; weak D call: TRBD1 (6 bases). The CDR3 spans 16 residues. V was pared by 2 bases and J by 2 bases, with 13 bases between. Germline V gives CDR1 SEHNR, CDR2 FQNEAQ (reference sequence). CDR3 residues: CASSLWEGQPYNEQFF. The CDR3 nucleotides read TGTGCCAGCAGCTTATGGGAAGGACAGCCCTACAATGAGCAGTTCTTC.

This clonotype turned up a few times. DNA for the CDR3: TGTGCCAGCAGTCGAACAGGGATTAGCACAGATACGCAGTATTTT. Its translation is CASSRTGISTDTQYF. This chain connects TRBV6-5 to TRBJ2-3, with a tentative D call TRBD1 (6 bases). The V gene lost 5 bases and the J gene lost 0 bases, with 12 bases spanning the gap. This CDR3 region has 15 residues. Germline values: CDR1 MNHEY, CDR2 SVGAGI.

The chain uses TRBV9 and TRBJ2-7; 10 nucleotides match TRBD1. This CDR3 comprises 18 residues. J lost 4 bases, V lost 0 bases, and 13 bases had no gene match. Germline V lookup: CDR1 SGDLS, CDR2 YYNGEE. The CDR3 DNA reads TGTGCCAGCAGCGTAGAAGGGACAGGGGAGGATCCTGTTTACGAGCAGTACTTC. It yields the protein CASSVEGTGEDPVYEQYF.

This clonotype was observed a handful of times. This chain links TRBV2 with TRBJ1-2, with TRBD1 matching over 8 bases. Losses at the gene ends were 6 bases for V and 10 bases for J; bases not matched to a gene: 7. CDR3 size: 12 residues. Germline V gene sequence: CDR1 SNHLY, CDR2 FYNNEI. In DNA, the CDR3 is TGTGCCAGCAGGTCGGACAGGGTATTCTACACCTTC. Protein product: CASRSDRVFYTF.

This clonotype was found a few times. The chain links TRBV14 to TRBJ1-2; 7 bases agree with TRBD1. Germline CDR1 reads SGHDN; CDR2 reads FVKESK. Trimming removed 1 base from V and 8 bases from J; junction bases left unmatched: 7. The CDR3 consists of 14 residues. The CDR3: CASSQGTGSLGYTF. DNA for the CDR3: TGTGCCAGCAGCCAAGGGACAGGCTCGCTCGGCTACACCTTC.